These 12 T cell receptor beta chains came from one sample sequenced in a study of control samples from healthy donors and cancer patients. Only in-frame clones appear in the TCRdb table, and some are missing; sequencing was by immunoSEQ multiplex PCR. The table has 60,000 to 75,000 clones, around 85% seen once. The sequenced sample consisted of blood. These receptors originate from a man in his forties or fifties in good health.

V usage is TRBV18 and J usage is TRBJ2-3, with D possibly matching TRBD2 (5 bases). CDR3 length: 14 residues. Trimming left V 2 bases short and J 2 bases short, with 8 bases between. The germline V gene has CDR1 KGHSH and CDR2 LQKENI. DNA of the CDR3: TGTGCCAGCTCACCAGGCGGGTTCACAGATACGCAGTATTTT. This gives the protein CASSPGGFTDTQYF.

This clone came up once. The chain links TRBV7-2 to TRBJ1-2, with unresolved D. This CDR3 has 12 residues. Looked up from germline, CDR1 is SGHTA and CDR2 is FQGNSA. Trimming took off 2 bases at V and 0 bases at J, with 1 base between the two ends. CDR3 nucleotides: TGTGCCAGCAGCTTACCTAACTATGGCTACACCTTC. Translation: CASSLPNYGYTF.

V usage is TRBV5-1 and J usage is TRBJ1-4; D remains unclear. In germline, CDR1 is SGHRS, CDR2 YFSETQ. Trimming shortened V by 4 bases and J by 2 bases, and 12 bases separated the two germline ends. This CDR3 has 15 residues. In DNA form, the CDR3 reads TGCGCCAGCAGCCCCAATGGAGGGACTAATGAAAAACTGTTTTTT. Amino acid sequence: CASSPNGGTNEKLFF.

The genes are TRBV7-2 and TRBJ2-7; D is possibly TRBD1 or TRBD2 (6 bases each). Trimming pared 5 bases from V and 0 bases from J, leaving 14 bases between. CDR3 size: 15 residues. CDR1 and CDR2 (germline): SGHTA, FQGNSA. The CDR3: CASSGGLGPSYEQYF. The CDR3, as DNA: TGTGCCAGCAGCGGGGGGCTGGGGCCCTCCTACGAGCAGTACTTC.

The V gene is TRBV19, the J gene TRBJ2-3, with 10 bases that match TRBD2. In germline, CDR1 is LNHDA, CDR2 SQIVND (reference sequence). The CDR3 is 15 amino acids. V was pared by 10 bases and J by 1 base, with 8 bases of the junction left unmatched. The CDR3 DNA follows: TGTGCCACCGGTTTAGCGGGGGGTGGCACAGATACGCAGTATTTT. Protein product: CATGLAGGGTDTQYF.

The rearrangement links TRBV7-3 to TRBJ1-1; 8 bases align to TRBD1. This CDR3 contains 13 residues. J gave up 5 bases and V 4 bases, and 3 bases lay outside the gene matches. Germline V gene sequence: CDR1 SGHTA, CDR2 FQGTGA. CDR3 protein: CASSSQGATEAFF. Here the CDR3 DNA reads TGTGCCAGCAGCTCCCAGGGGGCAACTGAAGCTTTCTTT.

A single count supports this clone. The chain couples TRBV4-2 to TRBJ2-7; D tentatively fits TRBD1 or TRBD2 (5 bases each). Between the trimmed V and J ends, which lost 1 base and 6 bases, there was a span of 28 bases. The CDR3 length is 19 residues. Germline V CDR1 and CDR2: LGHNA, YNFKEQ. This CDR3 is CASSQVPYPPGREGAEQYF. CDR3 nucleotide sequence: TGTGCCAGCAGCCAAGTCCCTTACCCCCCGGGTCGGGAAGGGGCCGAGCAGTACTTC.

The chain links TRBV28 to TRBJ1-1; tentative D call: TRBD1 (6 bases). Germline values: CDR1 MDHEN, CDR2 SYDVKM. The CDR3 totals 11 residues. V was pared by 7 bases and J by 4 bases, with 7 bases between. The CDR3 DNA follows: TGTGCCAGCATAGGGGGCACTGAAGCTTTCTTT. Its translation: CASIGGTEAFF.

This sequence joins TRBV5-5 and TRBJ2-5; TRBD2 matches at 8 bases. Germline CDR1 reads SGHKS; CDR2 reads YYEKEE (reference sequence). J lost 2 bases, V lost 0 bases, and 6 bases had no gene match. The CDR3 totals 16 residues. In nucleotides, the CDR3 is TGTGCCAGCAGCTTGGCACTAGCGGCAGGTCAAGAGACCCAGTACTTC. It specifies CASSLALAAGQETQYF.

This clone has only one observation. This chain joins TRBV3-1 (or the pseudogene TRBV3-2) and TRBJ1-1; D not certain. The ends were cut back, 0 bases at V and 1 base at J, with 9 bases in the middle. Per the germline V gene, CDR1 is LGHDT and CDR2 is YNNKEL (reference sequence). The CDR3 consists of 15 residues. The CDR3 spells CASSQEARPNTEAFF. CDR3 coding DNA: TGTGCCAGCAGCCAAGAAGCACGACCGAACACTGAAGCTTTCTTT.

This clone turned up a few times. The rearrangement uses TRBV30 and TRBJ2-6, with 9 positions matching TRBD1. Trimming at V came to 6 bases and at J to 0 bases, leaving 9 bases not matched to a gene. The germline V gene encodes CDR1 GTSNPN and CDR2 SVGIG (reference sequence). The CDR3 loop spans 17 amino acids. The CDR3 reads CACARDRALSGANVLTF. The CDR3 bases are TGTGCCTGCGCCCGGGACAGGGCGCTCTCTGGGGCCAACGTCCTGACTTTC.

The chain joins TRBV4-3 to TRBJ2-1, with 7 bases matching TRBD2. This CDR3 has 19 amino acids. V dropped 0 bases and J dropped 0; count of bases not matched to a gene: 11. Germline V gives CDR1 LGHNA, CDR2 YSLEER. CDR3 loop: CASSQDVLAGSSSYNEQFF. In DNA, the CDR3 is TGCGCCAGCAGCCAAGATGTCTTAGCGGGCTCGAGCTCCTACAATGAGCAGTTCTTC.